Listed here are 17 T cell receptor beta chains from one sample, sequenced in a study of blood T cell repertoires in COVID-19. Here immunoSEQ multiplex PCR was the method, and the copy in TCRdb shows in-frame clones only, minus some. The sample includes about 100,000 clones, about 85% seen only once; the top ten take under 2.5%. The specimen was peripheral blood. Every receptor here comes from a man aged 45-65 years with active COVID-19.

The chain combines TRBV9 with TRBJ2-1; 12 positions match TRBD2. In germline, CDR1 is SGDLS, CDR2 YYNGEE. The junction had 6 bases not matched to a gene; V was cut back by 3 bases and J by 11 bases. The CDR3 runs to 14 residues. CDR3 DNA: TGTGCCAGCAGCGACTCTAGCGGGGGGGACAAGCAGTTCTTC. Residues: CASSDSSGGDKQFF.

The V gene is TRBV6-5, the J gene TRBJ1-2; 8 nucleotides align to TRBD1. After removal of 0 bases from V and 8 bases from J, the junction contained 8 bases not matched to a gene. Germline V gene lookup returns CDR1 MNHEY and CDR2 SVGAGI. The CDR3 length is 15 residues. The CDR3 region is CASSYSPTGTGGYTF. CDR3 nucleotides: TGTGCCAGCAGTTACTCGCCTACAGGGACAGGCGGCTACACCTTC.

The chain has TRBV4-1 and TRBJ2-3; D is uncertain. Germline CDR1 is MGHRA and CDR2 is YSYEKL. Between the trimmed V and J ends, which lost 3 bases and 5 bases, there was a span of 15 bases. CDR3 length: 15 residues. CDR3 protein: CASSHDVLYLDTQYF. The CDR3 coding sequence is TGCGCCAGCAGCCACGACGTACTATATCTAGATACGCAGTATTTT.

This chain uses TRBV6-5 with TRBJ2-2, with D tentatively TRBD2 (6 bases). Trimming stripped 7 bases from V and 2 bases from J, with 11 bases between. The CDR3 consists of 14 residues. The germline gives CDR1 MNHEY, CDR2 SVGAGI. CDR3 region: CASNRAGNTGELFF. The CDR3 DNA sequence: TGTGCCAGCAATAGGGCGGGAAACACCGGGGAGCTGTTTTTT.

This chain connects TRBV5-4 to TRBJ2-7, with 7 bases identical to TRBD1. CDR1 and CDR2 from the germline V gene are SGHNT and YYREEE (reference sequence). V dropped 3 bases and J dropped 3; count of bases not matched to a gene: 9. This CDR3 is 15 amino acids long. The CDR3 region is CASSSTETGLYEQYF. For the CDR3, the DNA is TGTGCCAGCAGCTCCACAGAGACAGGGCTCTACGAGCAGTACTTC.

The DNA of the CDR3 is TGTGCCAGCAGTTTGAAGGGGAATGAGCAGTTCTTC. This translates into CASSLKGNEQFF. This chain connects TRBV12-3 or TRBV12-4 to TRBJ2-1, with D possibly being TRBD1 (5 bases). This CDR3 has 12 residues. With 3 bases removed from V and 7 bases from J, the gap between germline ends came to 7 bases.

V usage is TRBV5-8 and J usage is TRBJ1-2, with D unclear. The CDR3 runs 13 residues. The germline V gene encodes CDR1 SGHTS and CDR2 YDEGEE. Trimming took 4 bases from V and 4 from J, leaving 11 bases between them. The CDR3 nucleotides read TGTGCCAGCAGCGTAGACAACTTCTATGGCTACACCTTC. Amino acid sequence: CASSVDNFYGYTF.

V gene TRBV5-4 combines with J gene TRBJ2-2; D not resolved. Germline loops: CDR1 SGHNT, CDR2 YYREEE (reference sequence). CDR3 length: 14 amino acids. Trimming stripped 0 bases from V and 3 bases from J, with 6 bases between. The CDR3 loop is CASSLAPDTGELFF. The CDR3 nucleotides read TGTGCCAGCAGCTTGGCACCAGACACCGGGGAGCTGTTTTTT.

The chain carries TRBV7-6 and TRBJ2-2, with 12 positions matching TRBD1. Germline V lookup: CDR1 SGHVS, CDR2 FNYEAQ. The CDR3 length is 16 residues. V lost 0 bases, J lost 8 bases, and 4 bases stayed unmatched. The CDR3 DNA reads TGTGCCAGCAGCTTAGCTGCGGGACAGGGGGCTGGGGAGCTGTTTTTT. Its translation is CASSLAAGQGAGELFF.

This chain uses TRBV4-2 with TRBJ1-5; D may be TRBD1 (5 bases). V was cut by 1 base and J by 0 bases, with 7 bases left in between. The CDR3 loop spans 15 amino acids. Per the germline V gene, CDR1 is LGHNA and CDR2 is YNFKEQ. The DNA for the CDR3 is TGTGCCAGCAGCCAAGGACAGTCTAGCAATCAGCCCCAGCATTTT. Translating it yields CASSQGQSSNQPQHF.

The chain recombines TRBV5-6 with TRBJ2-2; TRBD2 is a possible D gene (5 bases). The CDR3 consists of 15 residues. Germline CDR1 and CDR2: SGHDT and YYEEEE. V was shortened by 2 bases and J by 3 bases, with 11 bases between the two germline ends. The CDR3 is CASSFDGEYTGELFF. In nucleotides, the CDR3 is TGTGCCAGCAGCTTCGACGGGGAGTACACCGGGGAGCTGTTTTTT. Variable domain in full (rest from reference TRBV5-6 and TRBJ2-2): DAGVTQSPTHLIKTRGQQVTLRCSPKSGHDTVSWYQQALGQGPQFIFQYYEEEERQRGNFPDRFSGHQFPNYSSELNVNALLLGDSALYLCASSFDGEYTGELFFGEGSRLTVL.

This chain connects TRBV4-2 to TRBJ2-6; D may be TRBD2 (5 bases). The V end was cut by 0 bases, the J end by 4 bases, with 19 bases between. Germline CDR1 and CDR2: LGHNA and YNFKEQ. The length of the CDR3 is 19 residues. The CDR3 sequence: CASSQETLGAAWGANVLTF. CDR3 DNA: TGTGCCAGCAGCCAAGAGACACTGGGAGCGGCGTGGGGGGCCAACGTCCTGACTTTC.

This chain uses TRBV7-8 with TRBJ2-3; TRBD2 might be the D (6 bases). The CDR3 has 17 residues. The germline V gene has CDR1 SGHVS and CDR2 FQNEAQ. Trimming took 4 bases from V and 5 from J, leaving 22 bases between them. The CDR3 loop reads CASSSRMRGAWGDTQYF. As DNA, the CDR3 is TGTGCCAGCAGCTCACGGATGCGGGGCGCCTGGGGAGATACGCAGTATTTT.

The rearrangement uses TRBV5-4 and TRBJ2-5; 13 nucleotides match TRBD2. V trimming: 4 bases; J trimming: 0 bases; junction bases outside the gene matches: 6. Germline assignment: CDR1 SGHNT and CDR2 YYREEE (reference sequence). This CDR3 contains 17 residues. The CDR3 region is CASSPGLAGAHQETQYF. CDR3 bases: TGTGCCAGCAGCCCAGGACTAGCGGGGGCCCACCAAGAGACCCAGTACTTC.

The chain recombines TRBV27 with TRBJ2-7; 8 positions agree with TRBD1. The CDR3 runs 15 residues. V lost 0 bases and J lost 3; bases outside the gene matches: 4. Germline V CDR1 and CDR2: MNHEY, SMNVEV (reference sequence). The CDR3 reads CASSLSGTGRYEQYF. The DNA for the CDR3 is TGTGCCAGCAGTTTATCCGGGACAGGACGCTACGAGCAGTACTTC.

The rearrangement joins TRBV5-1 to TRBJ1-4, with 8 bases aligning to TRBD1. Germline V CDR1 and CDR2: SGHRS, YFSETQ. The CDR3 is 15 residues long. Germline trimming cut 0 bases from V and 3 bases from J; bases unmatched to any gene: 1. The CDR3 here is CASSLETGANEKLFF. The CDR3 region has the DNA TGCGCCAGCAGCTTGGAGACAGGGGCTAATGAAAAACTGTTTTTT.

As concerns this clone: Germline and junction disagree at one end, which may indicate a read error. The chain joins TRBV7-7 to TRBJ2-5; 9 bases line up with TRBD2. This CDR3 is 16 amino acids long. Germline CDR1 reads SSHAT; CDR2 reads FNYEAQ (reference sequence). The CDR3 loop reads CASSYQRGAPLETQYF. The CDR3 region has the DNA TGTGCTAGCAGTTACCAGCGGGGGGCCCCCCTGGAGACCCAGTACTTC.